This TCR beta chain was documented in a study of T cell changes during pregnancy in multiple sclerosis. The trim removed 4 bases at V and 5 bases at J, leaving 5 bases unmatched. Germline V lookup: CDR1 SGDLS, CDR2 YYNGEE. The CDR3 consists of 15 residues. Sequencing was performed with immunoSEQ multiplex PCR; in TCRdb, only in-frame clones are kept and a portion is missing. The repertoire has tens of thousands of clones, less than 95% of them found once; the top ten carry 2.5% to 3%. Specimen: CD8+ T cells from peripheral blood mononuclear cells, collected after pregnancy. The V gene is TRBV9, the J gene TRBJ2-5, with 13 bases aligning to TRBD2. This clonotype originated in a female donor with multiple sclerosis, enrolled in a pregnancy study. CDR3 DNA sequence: TGTGCCAGCAGCTCGTGGACTAGCGGGAGTGAGACCCAGTACTTC. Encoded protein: CASSSWTSGSETQYF.